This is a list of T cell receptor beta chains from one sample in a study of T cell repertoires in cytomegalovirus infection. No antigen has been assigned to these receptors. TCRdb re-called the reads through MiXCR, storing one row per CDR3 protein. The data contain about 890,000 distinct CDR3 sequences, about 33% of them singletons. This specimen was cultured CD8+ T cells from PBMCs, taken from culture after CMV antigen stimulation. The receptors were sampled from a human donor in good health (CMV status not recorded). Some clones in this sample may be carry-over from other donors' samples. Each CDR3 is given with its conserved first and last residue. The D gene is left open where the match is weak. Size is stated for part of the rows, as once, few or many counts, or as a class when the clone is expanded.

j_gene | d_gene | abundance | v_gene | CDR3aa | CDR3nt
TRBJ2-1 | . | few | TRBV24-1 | CATSPGYNEQFF | TGTGCCACCAGCCCAGGGTACAATGAGCAGTTCTTC
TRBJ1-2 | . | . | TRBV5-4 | CASSLATGSVDYGYTF | TGTGCCAGCAGCTTGGCCACAGGGAGTGTTGACTATGGCTACACCTTC
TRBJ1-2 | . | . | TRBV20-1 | CSARDRGGIRNYGYTF | TGCAGTGCTAGAGATCGGGGGGGTATTAGAAACTATGGCTACACCTTC
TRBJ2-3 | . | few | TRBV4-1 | CASSLLGGGERTQYF | TGCGCCAGCAGCCTCCTCGGCGGGGGCGAAAGGACGCAGTATTTT
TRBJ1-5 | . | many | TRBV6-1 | CASSDGNQPQHF | TGTGCCAGCAGTGATGGCAATCAGCCCCAGCATTTT
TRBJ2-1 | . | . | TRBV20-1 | CSVLYAFF | TGCAGTGTCCTCTATGCGTTCTTC
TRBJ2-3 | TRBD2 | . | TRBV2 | CASSEALAGGVDTQYF | TGTGCCAGCAGTGAAGCGCTAGCGGGGGGTGTAGATACGCAGTATTTT
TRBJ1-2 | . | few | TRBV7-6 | CASSLVESEPYGYTF | TGTGCCAGCAGCTTAGTCGAATCAGAGCCCTATGGCTACACCTTC
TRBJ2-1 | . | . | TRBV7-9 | CASSHPLDPHEQFF | TGTGCCAGCAGCCACCCCCTAGATCCTCATGAGCAGTTCTTC
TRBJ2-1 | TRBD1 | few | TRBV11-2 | CASRFGQGFRNEQFF | TGTGCCAGCAGGTTCGGACAGGGGTTTAGGAATGAGCAGTTCTTC
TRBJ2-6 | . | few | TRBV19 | CASSMGSSGANVLTF | TGTGCCAGTAGTATGGGGAGCTCTGGGGCCAACGTCCTGACTTTC
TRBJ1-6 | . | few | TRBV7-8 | CASSLVRANYNSPLHF | TGTGCCAGCAGCTTAGTCAGGGCTAACTATAATTCACCCCTCCACTTT
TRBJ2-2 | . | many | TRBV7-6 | CASSLVRGRAAGELFF | TGTGCCAGCAGCTTAGTACGGGGCAGGGCGGCCGGGGAGCTGTTTTTT
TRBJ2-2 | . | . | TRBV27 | CASSLPQGYGGELFF | TGTGCCAGCAGTTTGCCCCAGGGGTACGGCGGGGAGCTGTTTTTT
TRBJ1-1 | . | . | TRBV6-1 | CASSDDPGRTEAFF | TGTGCCAGCAGTGACGACCCGGGAAGGACTGAAGCTTTCTTT
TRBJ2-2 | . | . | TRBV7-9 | CASSSVRDTYTLNTGELFF | TGTGCCAGCAGCTCAGTCCGGGACACCTATACCCTGAACACCGGGGAGCTGTTTTTT
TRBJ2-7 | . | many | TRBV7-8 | CASSPQGWIYEQYF | TGTGCCAGCAGCCCGCAGGGATGGATCTACGAGCAGTACTTC
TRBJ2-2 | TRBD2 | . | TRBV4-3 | CASSQVSGGATGELFF | TGCGCCAGCAGCCAAGTATCCGGGGGGGCCACCGGGGAGCTGTTTTTT
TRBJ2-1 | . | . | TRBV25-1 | CASGGAGWDLRYNEQFF | TGTGCCAGTGGAGGGGCAGGGTGGGACCTCCGGTACAATGAGCAGTTCTTC
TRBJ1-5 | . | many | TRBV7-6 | CASSRTLNQPQHF | TGTGCCAGCAGCCGGACTCTCAATCAGCCCCAGCATTTT
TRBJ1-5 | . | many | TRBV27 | CASSLGAYQPQHF | TGTGCCAGCAGTTTGGGGGCCTATCAGCCCCAGCATTTT
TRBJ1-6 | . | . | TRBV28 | CAIDRKTYNSPLHF | TGTGCCATCGACAGGAAGACCTATAATTCACCCCTCCACTTT
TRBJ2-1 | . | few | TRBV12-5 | CASGLSGNEQFF | TGTGCTAGTGGTTTAAGTGGGAATGAGCAGTTCTTC
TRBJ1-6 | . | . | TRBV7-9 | CASSLVMGLDSPLHF | TGTGCCAGCAGCTTAGTTATGGGGCTTGATTCACCCCTCCACTTT
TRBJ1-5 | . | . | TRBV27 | CAGPQGNQPQHF | TGTGCCGGCCCACAGGGCAATCAGCCCCAGCATTTT
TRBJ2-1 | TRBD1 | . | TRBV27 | CASGHRTGSYNEQFF | TGTGCCAGCGGACATCGGACAGGCTCCTACAATGAGCAGTTCTTC
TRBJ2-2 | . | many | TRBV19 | CATFSVWTGELFF | TGTGCCACGTTCTCCGTGTGGACCGGGGAGCTGTTTTTT
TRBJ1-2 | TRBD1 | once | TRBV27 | CASWAGGIGYGYTF | TGTGCCAGCTGGGCAGGGGGGATCGGCTATGGCTACACCTTC
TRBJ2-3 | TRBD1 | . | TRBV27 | CASSHGTATDTQYF | TGTGCCAGCAGTCACGGGACAGCAACAGATACGCAGTATTTT
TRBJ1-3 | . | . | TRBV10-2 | CASSESAGPGNTIYF | TGCGCCAGCAGTGAGTCCGCGGGCCCTGGAAACACCATATATTTT
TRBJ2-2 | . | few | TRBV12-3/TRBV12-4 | CARTEGAGELFF | TGTGCCAGGACTGAGGGGGCCGGGGAGCTGTTTTTT
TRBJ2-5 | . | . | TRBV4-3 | CASSQFGGQETQYF | TGCGCCAGCAGCCAATTTGGGGGCCAAGAGACCCAGTACTTC
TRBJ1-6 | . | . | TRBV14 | CASSMQSYNSPLHF | TGTGCCAGCAGCATGCAGTCCTATAATTCACCCCTCCACTTT
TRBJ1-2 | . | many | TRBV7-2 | CASKASLLADYGLYYGYTF | TGTGCCAGCAAAGCTTCCCTCCTGGCAGACTACGGGCTTTACTATGGCTACACCTTC
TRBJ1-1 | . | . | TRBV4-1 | CASSQEEMNTEAFF | TGCGCCAGCAGCCAAGAAGAGATGAACACTGAAGCTTTCTTT
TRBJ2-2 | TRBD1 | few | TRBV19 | CASISQDRGARDTGELFF | TGTGCCAGTATATCCCAGGACAGGGGAGCTCGGGACACCGGGGAGCTGTTTTTT
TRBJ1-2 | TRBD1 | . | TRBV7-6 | CVSSSGQGNYGYTF | TGTGTCAGCAGCTCTGGACAGGGAAACTATGGCTACACCTTC
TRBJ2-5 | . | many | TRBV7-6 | CASSFGAAGAQYF | TGTGCCAGCAGCTTCGGGGCCGCCGGGGCCCAGTACTTC
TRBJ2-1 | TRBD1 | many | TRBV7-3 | CASSPEYTGGWSYNEQFF | TGTGCCAGCAGCCCCGAATACACAGGGGGCTGGTCCTACAATGAGCAGTTCTTC
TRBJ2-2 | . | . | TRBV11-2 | CASSSKPTFGELFF | TGTGCCAGCAGCTCAAAACCGACCTTCGGGGAGCTGTTTTTT
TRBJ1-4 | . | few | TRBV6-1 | CASTGFNEKLFF | TGTGCCAGCACCGGGTTCAATGAAAAACTGTTTTTT
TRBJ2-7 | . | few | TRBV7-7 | CASSFRAQPIYEQYF | TGTGCTAGCAGTTTCCGGGCCCAGCCTATCTACGAGCAGTACTTC
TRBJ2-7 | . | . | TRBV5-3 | CASSWSTGPYEQYF | TGTGCCAGCAGCTGGTCTACAGGGCCCTACGAGCAGTACTTC
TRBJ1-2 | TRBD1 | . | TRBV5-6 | CASSPDGTGTDYGYTF | TGTGCCAGCAGCCCAGACGGGACCGGGACAGACTATGGCTACACCTTC
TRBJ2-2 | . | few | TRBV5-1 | CASSLDLGGPGELFF | TGCGCCAGCAGCTTGGATCTCGGGGGCCCCGGGGAGCTGTTTTTT
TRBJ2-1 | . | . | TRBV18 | CASSPTLTNEQFF | TGTGCCAGCTCACCAACTTTGACCAATGAGCAGTTCTTC
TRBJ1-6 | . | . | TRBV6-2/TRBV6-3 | CASTLQSSYNSPLHF | TGTGCCAGCACCCTACAAAGCTCCTATAATTCACCCCTCCACTTT
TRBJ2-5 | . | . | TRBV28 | CASSSPEGETQYF | TGTGCCAGCAGTTCCCCGGAAGGAGAGACCCAGTACTTC
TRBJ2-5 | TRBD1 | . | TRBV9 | CASNPTGAHGETQYF | TGTGCCAGCAACCCGACAGGGGCGCATGGAGAGACCCAGTACTTC
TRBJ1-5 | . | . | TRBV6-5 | CASSSTPNDHQPQHF | TGTGCCAGCAGTTCGACCCCGAACGACCATCAGCCCCAGCATTTT
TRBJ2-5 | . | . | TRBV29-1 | CSVEALGAGETQYF | TGCAGCGTTGAGGCACTCGGGGCAGGGGAGACCCAGTACTTC
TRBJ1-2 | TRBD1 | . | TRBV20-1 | CSALAGTGKNGRYGYTF | TGCAGTGCCCTGGCCGGGACAGGGAAAAACGGCCGCTATGGCTACACCTTC
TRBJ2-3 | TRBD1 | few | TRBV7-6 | CASSFTGDQSDTQYF | TGTGCCAGCAGCTTCACAGGGGATCAATCAGATACGCAGTATTTT
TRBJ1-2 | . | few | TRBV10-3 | CAISEAGESYGYTF | TGTGCCATCAGTGAGGCAGGGGAAAGCTATGGCTACACCTTC
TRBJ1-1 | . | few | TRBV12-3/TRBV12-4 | CASSPDRTSNTEAFF | TGTGCCAGCAGTCCTGATAGGACAAGCAACACTGAAGCTTTCTTT
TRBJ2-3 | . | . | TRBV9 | CASSVDSPVTDTQYF | TGTGCCAGCAGCGTAGACAGCCCAGTCACAGATACGCAGTATTTT
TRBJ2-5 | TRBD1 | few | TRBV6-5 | CASSPVTGGSETQYF | TGTGCCAGCAGTCCCGTGACAGGGGGTTCTGAGACCCAGTACTTC
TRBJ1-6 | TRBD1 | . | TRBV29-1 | CSSLGQGTSPLHF | TGCAGCTCTTTGGGACAGGGAACTTCACCCCTCCACTTT
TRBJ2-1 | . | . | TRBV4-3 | CASSARDYLYNEQFF | TGCGCCAGCAGCGCCAGAGATTACCTATACAATGAGCAGTTCTTC